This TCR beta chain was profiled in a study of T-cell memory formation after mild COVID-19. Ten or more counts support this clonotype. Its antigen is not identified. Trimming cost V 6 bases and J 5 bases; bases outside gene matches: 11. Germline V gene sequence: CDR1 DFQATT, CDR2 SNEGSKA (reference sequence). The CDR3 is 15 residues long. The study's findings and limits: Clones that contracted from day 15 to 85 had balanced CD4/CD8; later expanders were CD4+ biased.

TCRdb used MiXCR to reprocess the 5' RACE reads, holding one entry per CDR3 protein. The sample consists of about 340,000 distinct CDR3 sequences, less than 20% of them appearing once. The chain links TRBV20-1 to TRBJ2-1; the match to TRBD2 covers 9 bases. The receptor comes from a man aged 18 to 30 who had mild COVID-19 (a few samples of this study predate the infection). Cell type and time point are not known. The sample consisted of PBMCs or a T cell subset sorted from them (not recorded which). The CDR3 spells CSAPVAGDRDNEQFF. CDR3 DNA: TGCAGTGCGCCAGTAGCGGGGGATCGTGACAATGAGCAGTTCTTC.